This T cell receptor (beta chain) is from a study of blood T cell repertoires in COVID-19. Researchers sorted participants into cohorts using their self-reported clinical history. V gave up 3 bases and J gave up 6 bases, with 21 bases separating them. Germline CDR1 and CDR2: MDHEN and SYDVKM. The CDR3 spans 18 residues. Original processing methods: Quantification of nucleated cells was approximated via reference gene primer amplification. Method: immunoSEQ multiplex PCR; TCRdb's copy keeps in-frame clones and lacks some. That table furnishes V, J and clone size, whereas the DNA furnished D and trimming. Of around 330,000 clones in the sample, roughly 85% were seen once.

Sequencing input: PBMCs or T cells enriched from blood (not recorded which). The chain is built from TRBV28 and TRBJ1-6; D remains unclear. This sequence was found in a woman in her twenties or thirties who had been exposed to COVID-19. The CDR3 sequence is CASSFSAITNQFNSPLHF. Here the CDR3 DNA reads TGTGCCAGCAGTTTTTCTGCCATAACTAATCAGTTTAATTCACCCCTCCACTTT.